This T cell receptor (beta chain) comes out of a study of human T cells and chemical hapten exposure. In its sample, this clonotype was seen a few times. Each CDR3 protein is one row after TCRdb ran MiXCR on the RACE reads. The table includes a few hundred thousand distinct CDR3 sequences, around 6% detected once. The time point was: patch test 2, 6 weeks after DPC sensitization. Treatment defined: therapeutic diphenylcyclopropenone sensitization with weekly scalp DPC. Trimming removed 0 bases from V and 5 bases from J, with 10 bases in between. Germline lookup yields CDR1 SGHRS and CDR2 YFSETQ. The CDR3 sequence is 14 residues long.

The material was whole blood, obtained in connection with sensitization to the hapten diphenylcyclopropenone (DPC). The source of this sequence is a young woman with alopecia areata. Some clones in this sample may be carry-over from other donors' samples. The chain joins TRBV5-1 to TRBJ2-3, with D possibly matching TRBD2 (5 bases). The CDR3 nucleotides read TGCGCCAGCAGCTTGGGGGAGAGGGTAGATACGCAGTATTTT. It specifies CASSLGERVDTQYF.